Sequencing of this TCR beta chain was carried out in a study of blood T cell repertoires in COVID-19. Germline lookup yields CDR1 GTSNPN and CDR2 SVGIG (reference sequence). CDR3 length: 15 residues. Losses at the gene ends were 8 bases for V and 3 bases for J; bases not matched to a gene: 16. TCRdb's table, derived via immunoSEQ multiplex PCR, lists solely in-frame clones and lacks some. Of hundreds of thousands of clones in the sample, approximately 82% are singletons; the top ten hold 4.5% to 6%. The clonotype originates from a man aged 40-49 years who had been exposed to COVID-19. Sequencing was performed on PBMCs or T cells enriched from blood (not recorded which). V gene TRBV30 combines with J gene TRBJ2-7; 7 bases are a match to TRBD1. CDR3 loop: CAGKGPGTANYEQYF. The CDR3 nucleotides are TGTGCCGGAAAGGGGCCCGGGACAGCGAACTACGAGCAGTACTTC.